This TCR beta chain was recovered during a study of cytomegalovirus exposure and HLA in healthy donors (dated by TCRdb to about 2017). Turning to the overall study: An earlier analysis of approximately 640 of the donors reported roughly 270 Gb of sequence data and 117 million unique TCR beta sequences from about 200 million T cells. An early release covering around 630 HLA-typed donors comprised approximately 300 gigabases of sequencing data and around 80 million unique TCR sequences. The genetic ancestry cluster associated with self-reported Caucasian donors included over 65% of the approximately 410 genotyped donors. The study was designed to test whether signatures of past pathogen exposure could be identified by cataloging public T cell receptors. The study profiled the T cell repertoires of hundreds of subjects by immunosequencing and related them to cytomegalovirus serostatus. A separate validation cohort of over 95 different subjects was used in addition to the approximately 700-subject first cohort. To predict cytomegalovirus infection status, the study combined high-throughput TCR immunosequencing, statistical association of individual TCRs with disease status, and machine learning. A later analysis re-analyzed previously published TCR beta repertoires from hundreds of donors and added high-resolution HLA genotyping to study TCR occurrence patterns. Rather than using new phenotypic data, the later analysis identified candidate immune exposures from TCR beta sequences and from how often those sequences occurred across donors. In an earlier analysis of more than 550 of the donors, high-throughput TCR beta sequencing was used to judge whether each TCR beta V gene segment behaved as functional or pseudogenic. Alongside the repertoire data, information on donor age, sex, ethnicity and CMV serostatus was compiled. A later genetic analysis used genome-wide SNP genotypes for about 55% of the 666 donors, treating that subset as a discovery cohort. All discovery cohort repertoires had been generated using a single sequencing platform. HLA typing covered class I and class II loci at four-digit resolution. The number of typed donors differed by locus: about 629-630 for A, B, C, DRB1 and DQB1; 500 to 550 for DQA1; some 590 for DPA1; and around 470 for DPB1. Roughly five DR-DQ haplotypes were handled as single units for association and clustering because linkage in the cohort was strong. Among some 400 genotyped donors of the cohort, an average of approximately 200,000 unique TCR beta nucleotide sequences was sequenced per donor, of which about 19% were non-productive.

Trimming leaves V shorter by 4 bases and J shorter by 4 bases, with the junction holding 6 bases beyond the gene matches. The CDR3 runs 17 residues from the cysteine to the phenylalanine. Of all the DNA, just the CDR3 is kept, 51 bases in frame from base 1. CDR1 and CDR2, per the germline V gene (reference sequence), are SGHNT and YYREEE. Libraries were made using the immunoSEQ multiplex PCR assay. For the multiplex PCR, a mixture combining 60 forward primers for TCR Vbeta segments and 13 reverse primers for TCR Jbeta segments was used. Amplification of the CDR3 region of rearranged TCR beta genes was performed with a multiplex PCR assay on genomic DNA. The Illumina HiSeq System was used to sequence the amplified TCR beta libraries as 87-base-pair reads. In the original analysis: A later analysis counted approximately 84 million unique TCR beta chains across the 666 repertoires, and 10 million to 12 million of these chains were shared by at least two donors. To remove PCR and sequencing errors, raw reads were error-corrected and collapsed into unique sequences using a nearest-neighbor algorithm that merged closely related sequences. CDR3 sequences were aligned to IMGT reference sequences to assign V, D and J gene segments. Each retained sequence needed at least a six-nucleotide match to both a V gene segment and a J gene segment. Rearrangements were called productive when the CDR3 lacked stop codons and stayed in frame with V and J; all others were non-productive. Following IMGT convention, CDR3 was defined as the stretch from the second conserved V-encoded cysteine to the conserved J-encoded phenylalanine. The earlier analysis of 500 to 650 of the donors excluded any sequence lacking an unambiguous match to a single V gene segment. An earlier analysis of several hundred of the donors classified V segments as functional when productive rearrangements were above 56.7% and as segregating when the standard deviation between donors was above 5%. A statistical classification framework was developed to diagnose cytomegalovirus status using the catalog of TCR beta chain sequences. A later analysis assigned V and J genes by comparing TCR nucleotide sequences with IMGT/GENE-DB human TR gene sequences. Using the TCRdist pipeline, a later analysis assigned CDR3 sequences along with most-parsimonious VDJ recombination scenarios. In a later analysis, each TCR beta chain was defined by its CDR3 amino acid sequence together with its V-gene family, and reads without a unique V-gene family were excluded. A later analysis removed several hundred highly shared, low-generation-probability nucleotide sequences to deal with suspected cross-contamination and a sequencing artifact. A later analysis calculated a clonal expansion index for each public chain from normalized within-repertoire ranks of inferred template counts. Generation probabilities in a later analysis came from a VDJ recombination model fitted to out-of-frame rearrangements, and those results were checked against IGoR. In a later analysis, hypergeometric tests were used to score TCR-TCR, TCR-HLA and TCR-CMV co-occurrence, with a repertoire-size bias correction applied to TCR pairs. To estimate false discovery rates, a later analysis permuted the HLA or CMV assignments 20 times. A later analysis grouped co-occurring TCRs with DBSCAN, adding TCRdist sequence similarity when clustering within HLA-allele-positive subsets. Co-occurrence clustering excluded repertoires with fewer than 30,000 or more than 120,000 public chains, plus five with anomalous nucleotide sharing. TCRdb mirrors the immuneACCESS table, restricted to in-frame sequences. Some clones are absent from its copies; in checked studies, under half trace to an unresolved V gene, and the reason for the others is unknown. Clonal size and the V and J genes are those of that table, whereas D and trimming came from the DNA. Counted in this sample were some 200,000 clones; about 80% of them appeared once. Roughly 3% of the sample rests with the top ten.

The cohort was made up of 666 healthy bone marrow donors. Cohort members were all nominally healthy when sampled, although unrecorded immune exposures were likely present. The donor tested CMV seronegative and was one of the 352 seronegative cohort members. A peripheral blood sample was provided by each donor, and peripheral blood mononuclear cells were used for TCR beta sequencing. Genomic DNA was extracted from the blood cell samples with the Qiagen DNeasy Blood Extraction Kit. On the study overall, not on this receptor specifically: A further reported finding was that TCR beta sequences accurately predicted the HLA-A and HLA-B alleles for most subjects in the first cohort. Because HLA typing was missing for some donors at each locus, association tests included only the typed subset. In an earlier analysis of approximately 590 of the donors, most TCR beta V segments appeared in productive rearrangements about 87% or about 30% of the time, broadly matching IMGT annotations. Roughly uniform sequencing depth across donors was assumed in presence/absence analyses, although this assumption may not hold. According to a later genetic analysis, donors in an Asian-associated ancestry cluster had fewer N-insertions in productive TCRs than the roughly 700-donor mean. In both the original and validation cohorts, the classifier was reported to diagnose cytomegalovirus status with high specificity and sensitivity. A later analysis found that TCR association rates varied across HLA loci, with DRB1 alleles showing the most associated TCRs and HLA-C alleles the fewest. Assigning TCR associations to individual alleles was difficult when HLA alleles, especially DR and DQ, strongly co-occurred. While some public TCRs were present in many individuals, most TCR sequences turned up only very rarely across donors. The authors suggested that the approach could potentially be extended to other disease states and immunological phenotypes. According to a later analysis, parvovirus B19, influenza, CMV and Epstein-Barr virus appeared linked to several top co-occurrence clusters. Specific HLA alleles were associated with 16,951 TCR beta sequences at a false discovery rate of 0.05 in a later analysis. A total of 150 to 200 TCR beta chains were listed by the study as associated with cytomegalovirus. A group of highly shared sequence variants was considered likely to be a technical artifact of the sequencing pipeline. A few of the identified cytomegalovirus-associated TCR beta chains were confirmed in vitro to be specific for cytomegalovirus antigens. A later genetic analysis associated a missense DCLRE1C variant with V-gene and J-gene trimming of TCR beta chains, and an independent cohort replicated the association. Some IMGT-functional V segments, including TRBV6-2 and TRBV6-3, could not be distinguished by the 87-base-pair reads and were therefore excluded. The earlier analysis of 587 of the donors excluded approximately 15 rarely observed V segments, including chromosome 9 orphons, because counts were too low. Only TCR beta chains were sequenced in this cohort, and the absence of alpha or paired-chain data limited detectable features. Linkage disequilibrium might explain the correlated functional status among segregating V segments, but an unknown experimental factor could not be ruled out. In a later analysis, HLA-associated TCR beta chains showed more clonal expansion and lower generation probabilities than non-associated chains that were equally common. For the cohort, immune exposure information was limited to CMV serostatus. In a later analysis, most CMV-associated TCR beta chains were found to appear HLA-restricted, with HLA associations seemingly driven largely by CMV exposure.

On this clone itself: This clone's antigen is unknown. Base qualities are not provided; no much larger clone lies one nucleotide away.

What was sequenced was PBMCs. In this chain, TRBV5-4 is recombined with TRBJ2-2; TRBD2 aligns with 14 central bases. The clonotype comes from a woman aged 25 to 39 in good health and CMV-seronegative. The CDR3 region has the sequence CASSPGLAGVSTGELFF. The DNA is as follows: TGTGCCAGCAGCCCGGGACTAGCGGGAGTTTCCACCGGGGAGCTGTTTTTT. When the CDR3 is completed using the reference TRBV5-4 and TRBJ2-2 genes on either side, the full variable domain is ETGVTQSPTHLIKTRGQQVTLRCSSQSGHNTVSWYQQALGQGPQFIFQYYREEENGRGNFPPRFSGLQFPNYSSELNVNALELDDSALYLCASSPGLAGVSTGELFFGEGSRLTVL.